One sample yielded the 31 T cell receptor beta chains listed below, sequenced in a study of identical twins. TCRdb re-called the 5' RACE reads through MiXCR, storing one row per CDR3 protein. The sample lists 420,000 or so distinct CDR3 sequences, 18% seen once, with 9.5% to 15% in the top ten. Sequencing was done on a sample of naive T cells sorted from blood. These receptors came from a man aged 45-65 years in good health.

CDR3 in amino acids: CASRGDEKLFF. CDR3 bases: TGTGCCAGCAGGGGAGATGAAAAACTGTTTTTT. This chain connects TRBV2 to TRBJ1-4; D remains unclear. The CDR3 loop spans 11 amino acids. V was pared by 6 bases and J by 6 bases, with 5 bases between. In germline, CDR1 is SNHLY, CDR2 FYNNEI.

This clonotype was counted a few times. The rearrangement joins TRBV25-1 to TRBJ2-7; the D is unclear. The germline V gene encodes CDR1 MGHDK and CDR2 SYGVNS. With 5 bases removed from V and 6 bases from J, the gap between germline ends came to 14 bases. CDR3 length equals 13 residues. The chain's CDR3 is CASSRPEPAEQYF. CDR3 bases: TGTGCCAGCAGTCGTCCAGAACCGGCCGAGCAGTACTTC.

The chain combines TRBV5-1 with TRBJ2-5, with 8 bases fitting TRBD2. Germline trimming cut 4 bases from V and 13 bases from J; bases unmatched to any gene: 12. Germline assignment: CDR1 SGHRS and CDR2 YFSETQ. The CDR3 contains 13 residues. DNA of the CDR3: TGCGCCAGCAGCCTGGGGGCTAGCGGGTCAATGTACTTC. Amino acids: CASSLGASGSMYF.

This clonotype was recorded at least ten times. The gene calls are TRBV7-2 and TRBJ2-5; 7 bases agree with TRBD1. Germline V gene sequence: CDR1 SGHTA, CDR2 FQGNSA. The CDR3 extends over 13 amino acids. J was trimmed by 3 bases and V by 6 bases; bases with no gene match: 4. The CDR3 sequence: CASRRTGKETQYF. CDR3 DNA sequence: TGTGCCAGCAGGCGGACAGGAAAAGAGACCCAGTACTTC. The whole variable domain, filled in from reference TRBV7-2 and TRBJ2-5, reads GAGVSQSPSNKVTEKGKDVELRCDPISGHTALYWYRQSLGQGLEFLIYFQGNSAPDKSGLPSDRFSAERTGGSVSTLTIQRTQQEDSAVYLCASRRTGKETQYFGPGTRLLVL.

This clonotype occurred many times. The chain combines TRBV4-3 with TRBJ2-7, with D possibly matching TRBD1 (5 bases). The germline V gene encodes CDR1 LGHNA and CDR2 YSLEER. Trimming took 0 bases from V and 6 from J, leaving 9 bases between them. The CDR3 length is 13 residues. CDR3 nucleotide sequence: TGCGCCAGCAGCCAAGAGACAGCTGGCGAGCAGTACTTC. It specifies CASSQETAGEQYF.

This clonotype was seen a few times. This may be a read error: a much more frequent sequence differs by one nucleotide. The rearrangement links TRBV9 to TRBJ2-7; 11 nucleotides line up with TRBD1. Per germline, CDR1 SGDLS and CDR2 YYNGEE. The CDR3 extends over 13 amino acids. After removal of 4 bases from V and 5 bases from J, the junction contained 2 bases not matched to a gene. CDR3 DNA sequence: TGTGCCAGCAGCCGGGACAGGGGGGACGAGCAGTACTTC. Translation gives CASSRDRGDEQYF.

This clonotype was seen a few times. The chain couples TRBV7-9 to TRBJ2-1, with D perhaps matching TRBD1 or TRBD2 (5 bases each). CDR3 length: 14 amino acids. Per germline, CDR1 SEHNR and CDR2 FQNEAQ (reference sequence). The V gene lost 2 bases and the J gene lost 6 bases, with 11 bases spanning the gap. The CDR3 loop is CASSLRQGVNEQFF. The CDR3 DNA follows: TGTGCCAGCAGCTTAAGGCAGGGAGTCAATGAGCAGTTCTTC.

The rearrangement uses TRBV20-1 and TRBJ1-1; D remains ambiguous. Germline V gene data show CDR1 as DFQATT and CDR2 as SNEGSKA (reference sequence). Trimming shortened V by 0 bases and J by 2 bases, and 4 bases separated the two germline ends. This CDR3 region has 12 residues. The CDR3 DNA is TGCAGTGCTAGAGATCAAAACACTGAAGCTTTCTTT. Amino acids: CSARDQNTEAFF.

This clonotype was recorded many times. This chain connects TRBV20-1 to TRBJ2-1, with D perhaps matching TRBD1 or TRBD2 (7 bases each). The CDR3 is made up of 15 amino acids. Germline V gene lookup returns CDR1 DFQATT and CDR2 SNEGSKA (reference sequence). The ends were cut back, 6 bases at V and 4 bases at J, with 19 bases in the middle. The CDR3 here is CSAPAPQGGYNEQFF. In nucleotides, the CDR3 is TGCAGTGCCCCGGCCCCGCAGGGGGGGTACAATGAGCAGTTCTTC.

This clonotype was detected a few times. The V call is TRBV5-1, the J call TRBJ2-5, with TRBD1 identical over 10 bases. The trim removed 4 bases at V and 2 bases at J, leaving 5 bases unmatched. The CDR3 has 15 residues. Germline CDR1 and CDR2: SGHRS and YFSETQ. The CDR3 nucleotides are TGCGCCAGCAGCACGGGACAGGGGTCTCAAGAGACCCAGTACTTC. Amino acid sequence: CASSTGQGSQETQYF.

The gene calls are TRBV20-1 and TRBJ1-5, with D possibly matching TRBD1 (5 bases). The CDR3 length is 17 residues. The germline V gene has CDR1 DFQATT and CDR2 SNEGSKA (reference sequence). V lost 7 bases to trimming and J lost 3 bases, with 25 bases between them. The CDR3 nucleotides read TGCAGTGTCCGAAGTGTAGCGGGGGAGGTATACAATCAGCCCCAGCATTTT. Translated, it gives CSVRSVAGEVYNQPQHF.

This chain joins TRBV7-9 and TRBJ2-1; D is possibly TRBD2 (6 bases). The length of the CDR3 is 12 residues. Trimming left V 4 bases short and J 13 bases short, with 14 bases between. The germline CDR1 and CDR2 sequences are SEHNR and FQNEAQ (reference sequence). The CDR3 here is CASSSPTSRQFF. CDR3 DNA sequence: TGTGCCAGCAGCTCTCCGACTAGTCGTCAGTTCTTC.

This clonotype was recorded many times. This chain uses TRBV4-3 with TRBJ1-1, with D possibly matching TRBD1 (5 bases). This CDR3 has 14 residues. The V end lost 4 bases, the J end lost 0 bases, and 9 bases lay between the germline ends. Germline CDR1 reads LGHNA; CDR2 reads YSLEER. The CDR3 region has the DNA TGCGCCAGCAGCCTTACGACAGTGAACACTGAAGCTTTCTTT. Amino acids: CASSLTTVNTEAFF.

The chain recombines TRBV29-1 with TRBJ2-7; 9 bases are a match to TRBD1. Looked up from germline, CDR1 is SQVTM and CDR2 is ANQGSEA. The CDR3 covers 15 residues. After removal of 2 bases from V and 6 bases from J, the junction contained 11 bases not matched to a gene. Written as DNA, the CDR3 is TGCAGCGTTGAAAGGGTTGGGACAGGGACTTCCGAGCAGTACTTC. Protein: CSVERVGTGTSEQYF.

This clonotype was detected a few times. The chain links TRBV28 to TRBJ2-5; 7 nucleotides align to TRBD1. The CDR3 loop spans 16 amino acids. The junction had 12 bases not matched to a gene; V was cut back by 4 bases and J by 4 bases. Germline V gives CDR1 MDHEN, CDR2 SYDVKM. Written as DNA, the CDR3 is TGTGCCAGCAGTTCCCGCGACAGGGTGCGAGGAGAGACCCAGTACTTC. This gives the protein CASSSRDRVRGETQYF. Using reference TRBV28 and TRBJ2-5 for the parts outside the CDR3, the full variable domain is DVKVTQSSRYLVKRTGEKVFLECVQDMDHENMFWYRQDPGLGLRLIYFSYDVKMKEKGDIPEGYSVSREKKERFSLILESASTNQTSMYLCASSSRDRVRGETQYFGPGTRLLVL.

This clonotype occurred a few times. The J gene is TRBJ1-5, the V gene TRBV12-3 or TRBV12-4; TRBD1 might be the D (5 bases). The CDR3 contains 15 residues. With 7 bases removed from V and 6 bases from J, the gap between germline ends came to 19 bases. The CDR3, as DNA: TGTGCCAGCAATGTAGGGCGAGCAGGGATTCAGCCCCAGCATTTT. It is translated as CASNVGRAGIQPQHF.

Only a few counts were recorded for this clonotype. CDR3 region: CASSFWQENEKLFF. The CDR3 coding sequence is TGTGCCAGCAGTTTCTGGCAGGAAAATGAAAAACTGTTTTTT. The chain combines TRBV12-3 or TRBV12-4 with TRBJ1-4; D call uncertain. The CDR3 has 14 amino acids. Trimming removed 3 bases from V and 5 bases from J, with 10 bases in between.

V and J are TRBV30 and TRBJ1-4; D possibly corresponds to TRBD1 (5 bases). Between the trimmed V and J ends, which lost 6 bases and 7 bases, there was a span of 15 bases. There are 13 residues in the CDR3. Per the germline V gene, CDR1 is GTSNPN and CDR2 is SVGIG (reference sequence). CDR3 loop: CACVVGPGEKLFF. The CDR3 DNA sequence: TGTGCCTGCGTTGTGGGGCCTGGTGAAAAACTGTTTTTT.

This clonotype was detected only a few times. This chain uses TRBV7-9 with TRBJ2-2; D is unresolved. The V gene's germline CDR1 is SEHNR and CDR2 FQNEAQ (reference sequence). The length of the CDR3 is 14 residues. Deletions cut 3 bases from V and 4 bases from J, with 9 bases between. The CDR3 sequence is CASSLAATTGELFF. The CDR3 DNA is TGTGCCAGCAGCTTGGCAGCCACCACCGGGGAGCTGTTTTTT.

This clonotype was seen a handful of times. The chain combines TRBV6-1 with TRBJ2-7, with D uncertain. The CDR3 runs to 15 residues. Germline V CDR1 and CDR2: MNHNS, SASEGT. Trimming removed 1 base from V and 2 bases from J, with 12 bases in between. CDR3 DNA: TGTGCCAGCAGTGAAGTCGAGAGTACAACCTACGAGCAGTACTTC. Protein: CASSEVESTTYEQYF.

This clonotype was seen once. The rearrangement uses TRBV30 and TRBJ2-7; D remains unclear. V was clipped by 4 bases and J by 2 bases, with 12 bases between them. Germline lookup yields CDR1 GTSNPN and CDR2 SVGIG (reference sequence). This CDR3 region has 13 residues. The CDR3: CAWKSVSPYEQYF. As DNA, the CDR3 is TGTGCCTGGAAATCGGTCAGCCCCTACGAGCAGTACTTC.

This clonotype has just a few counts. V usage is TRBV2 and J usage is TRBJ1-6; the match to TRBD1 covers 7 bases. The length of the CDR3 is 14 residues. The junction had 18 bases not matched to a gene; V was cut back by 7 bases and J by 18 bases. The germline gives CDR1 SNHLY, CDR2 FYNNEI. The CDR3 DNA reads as TGTGCCAGCAATCAAGAGGACAGGCCTCAAACGTCCCACTTT. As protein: CASNQEDRPQTSHF.

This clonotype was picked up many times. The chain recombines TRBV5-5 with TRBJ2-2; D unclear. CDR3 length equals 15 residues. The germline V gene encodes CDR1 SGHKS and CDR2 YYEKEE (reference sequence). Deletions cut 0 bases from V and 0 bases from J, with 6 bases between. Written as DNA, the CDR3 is TGTGCCAGCAGCTTGGCGTTAGCGAACACCGGGGAGCTGTTTTTT. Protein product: CASSLALANTGELFF.

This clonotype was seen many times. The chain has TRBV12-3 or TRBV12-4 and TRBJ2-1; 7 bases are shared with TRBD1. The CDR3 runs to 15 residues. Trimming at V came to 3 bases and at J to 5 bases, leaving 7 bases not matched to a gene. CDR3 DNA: TGTGCCAGCAGTTTTTGGACAGGAAACAACAATGAGCAGTTCTTC. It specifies CASSFWTGNNNEQFF.

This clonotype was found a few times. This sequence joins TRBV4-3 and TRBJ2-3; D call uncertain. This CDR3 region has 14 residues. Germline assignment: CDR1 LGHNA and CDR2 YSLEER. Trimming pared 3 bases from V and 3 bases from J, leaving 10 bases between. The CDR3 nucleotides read TGCGCCAGCAGCCAGGCAAAAGTGACAGATACGCAGTATTTT. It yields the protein CASSQAKVTDTQYF.

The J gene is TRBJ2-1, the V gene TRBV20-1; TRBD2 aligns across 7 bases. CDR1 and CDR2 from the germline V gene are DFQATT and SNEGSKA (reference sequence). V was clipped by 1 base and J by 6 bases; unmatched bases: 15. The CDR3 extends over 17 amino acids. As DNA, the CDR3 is TGCAGTGCTAGAGTCTTGGGCGGGCGGGAGATCCCCAATGAGCAGTTCTTC. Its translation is CSARVLGGREIPNEQFF.

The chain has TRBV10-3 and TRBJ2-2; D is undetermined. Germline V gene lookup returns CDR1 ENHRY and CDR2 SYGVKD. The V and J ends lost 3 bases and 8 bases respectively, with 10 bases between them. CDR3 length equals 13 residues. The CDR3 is CAISDRAWGELFF. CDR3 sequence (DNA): TGTGCCATCAGTGACCGGGCCTGGGGGGAGCTGTTTTTT.

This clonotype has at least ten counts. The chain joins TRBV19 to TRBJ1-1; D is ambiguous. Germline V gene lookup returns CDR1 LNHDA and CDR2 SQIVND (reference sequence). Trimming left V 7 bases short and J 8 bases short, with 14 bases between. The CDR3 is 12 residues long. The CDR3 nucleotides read TGTGCCAGTACCAAACGGGCCGGGGAAGCTTTCTTT. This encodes CASTKRAGEAFF.

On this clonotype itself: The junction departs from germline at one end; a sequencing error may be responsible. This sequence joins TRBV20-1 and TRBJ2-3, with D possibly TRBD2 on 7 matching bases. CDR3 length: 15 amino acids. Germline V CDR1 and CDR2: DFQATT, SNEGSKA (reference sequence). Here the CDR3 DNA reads TGCAGTGCTAGATCCCTTCGGGGGGCCCCAGATACGCGGTATTTT. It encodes CSARSLRGAPDTRYF.

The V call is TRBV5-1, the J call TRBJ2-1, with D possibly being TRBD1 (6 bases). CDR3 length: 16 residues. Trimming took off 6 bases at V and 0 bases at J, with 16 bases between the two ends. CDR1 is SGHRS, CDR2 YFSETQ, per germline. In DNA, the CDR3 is TGCGCCAGCACCCCCGGGACAACTAGCTCCTACAATGAGCAGTTCTTC. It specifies CASTPGTTSSYNEQFF.

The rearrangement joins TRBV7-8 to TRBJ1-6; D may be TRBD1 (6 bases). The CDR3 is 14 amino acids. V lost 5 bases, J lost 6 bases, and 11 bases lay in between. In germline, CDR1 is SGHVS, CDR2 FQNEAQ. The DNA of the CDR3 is TGTGCCAGCAGCCGGGCCAGGGGTAATTCACCCCTCCACTTT. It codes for CASSRARGNSPLHF.